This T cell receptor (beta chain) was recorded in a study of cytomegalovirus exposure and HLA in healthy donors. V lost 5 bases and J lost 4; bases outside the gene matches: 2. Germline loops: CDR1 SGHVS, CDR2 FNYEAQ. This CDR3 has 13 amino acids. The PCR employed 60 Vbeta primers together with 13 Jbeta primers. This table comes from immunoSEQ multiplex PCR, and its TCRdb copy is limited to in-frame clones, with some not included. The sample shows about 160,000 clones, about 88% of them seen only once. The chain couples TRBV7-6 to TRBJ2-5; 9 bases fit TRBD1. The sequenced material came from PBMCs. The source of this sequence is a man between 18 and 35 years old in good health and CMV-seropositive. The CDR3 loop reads CASSQGQGETQYF. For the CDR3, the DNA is TGTGCCAGCAGCCAGGGACAGGGAGAGACCCAGTACTTC.